A single sample gave rise to the 5 T cell receptor beta chains below, sequenced in a study of CD8+ T cells in alopecia areata. Extraction and reverse transcription of RNA yielded cDNA as the sequencing template. Assay used: immunoSEQ multiplex PCR; TCRdb lists only in-frame clones, some missing. The sample holds 220,000 or so clones; more than 45% are singletons and the top ten take 0.45%. Material: CD4+ T cells sorted from blood, obtained at week 0. The source of these receptors is a human donor with alopecia areata.

This clone was counted between two and nine times. The rearrangement links TRBV9 to TRBJ2-2; no clear D gene. From germline, CDR1 is SGDLS and CDR2 YYNGEE. This CDR3 comprises 15 residues. Between the trimmed V and J ends, which lost 4 bases and 3 bases, there was a span of 13 bases. This CDR3 reads CASSPVADYTGELFF. Written as DNA, the CDR3 is TGTGCCAGCAGCCCCGTGGCTGATTACACCGGGGAGCTGTTTTTT.

This clone has only a few counts. The rearrangement links TRBV7-2 to TRBJ1-2; D is unclear. Trimming shortened V by 0 bases and J by 4 bases, and 15 bases separated the two germline ends. This CDR3 has 16 residues. The germline V gene has CDR1 SGHTA and CDR2 FQGNSA. CDR3 sequence reads: CASSLAADRYFYGYTF. The CDR3 region has the DNA TGTGCCAGCAGCTTAGCGGCCGACCGCTACTTCTATGGCTACACCTTC.

The chain carries TRBV5-5 and TRBJ1-5, with 11 bases matching TRBD1. The CDR3 extends over 15 amino acids. CDR1 is SGHKS, CDR2 YYEKEE, per germline (reference sequence). With V trimmed by 3 bases and J by 6 bases, 5 bases remained unmatched. CDR3 amino acids: CASSWTGGFGQPQHF. In DNA, the CDR3 is TGTGCCAGCAGCTGGACAGGGGGCTTCGGTCAGCCCCAGCATTTT.

On this clone itself: The junction departs from germline at one end; a sequencing error may be responsible. The genes are TRBV10-3 and TRBJ2-7; D gene ambiguous. The CDR3 spans 11 residues. From germline, CDR1 is ENHRY and CDR2 SYGVKD. The CDR3 sequence is CAISEYETHLF. As DNA, the CDR3 is TGTGCCATCAGTGAGTATGAGACCCACCTCTTC.

This clone was found a few times. This chain links TRBV5-1 with TRBJ2-7; the match to TRBD1 covers 9 bases. Germline-derived CDR1 and CDR2 are SGHRS and YFSETQ. The CDR3 sequence is 13 residues long. Trimming at V came to 3 bases and at J to 6 bases, leaving 4 bases not matched to a gene. CDR3 region: CASSWDRASEQYF. The CDR3 DNA is TGCGCCAGCAGCTGGGACAGGGCTTCCGAGCAGTACTTC.